The 6 T cell receptor beta chains below all came from one sample that was sequenced in a study of blood T cell repertoires in COVID-19 (dated by TCRdb to 2018 to 2021). The library was prepared using the immunoSEQ multiplex PCR assay. What TCRdb holds here is the immuneACCESS table cut down to in-frame rearrangements. Part of the clones is not present; checked against another copy, under half of the missing clones reflect an unresolved V gene, and the others are unexplained. The sample table shows some 80,000 clones, and around 83% are seen once. In total, the top ten clones hold over 9.5% of the sample. The sample was peripheral blood. All receptors come from a man aged 55 to 70 with COVID-19, enrolled during active disease.

The genes are TRBV5-1 and TRBJ2-1; 8 bases fit TRBD2. V lost 4 bases, J lost 5 bases, and 11 bases stayed unmatched. The V gene's germline CDR1 is SGHRS and CDR2 YFSETQ. The CDR3 loop spans 16 amino acids. CDR3 DNA sequence: TGCGCCAGCAGCCCGGGGACTAGGGGGGAGGACAATGAGCAGTTCTTC. Protein sequence: CASSPGTRGEDNEQFF. The variable domain in full, completed from reference TRBV5-1 and TRBJ2-1, reads KAGVTQTPRYLIKTRGQQVTLSCSPISGHRSVSWYQQTPGQGLQFLFEYFSETQRNKGNFPGRFSGRQFSNSRSEMNVSTLELGDSALYLCASSPGTRGEDNEQFFGPGTRLTVL.

This clone is a singleton in its sample. The genes are TRBV7-7 and TRBJ2-2; weak D call: TRBD1 (6 bases). Trimming stripped 5 bases from V and 2 bases from J, with 15 bases between. This CDR3 has 16 amino acids. Germline values: CDR1 SSHAT, CDR2 FNYEAQ (reference sequence). For the CDR3, the DNA is TGTGCCAGCAGCCAAGGATCAGGGGCTAACACCGGGGAGCTGTTTTTT. Residues: CASSQGSGANTGELFF.

V gene TRBV10-3 combines with J gene TRBJ1-5; 9 positions match TRBD1. This CDR3 region has 15 residues. Germline-derived CDR1 and CDR2 are ENHRY and SYGVKD. Trimming at V came to 3 bases and at J to 2 bases, leaving 2 bases not matched to a gene. CDR3 sequence (DNA): TGTGCCATCAGTGACCGGGACAGGGGCAATCAGCCCCAGCATTTT. It codes for CAISDRDRGNQPQHF.

The V call is TRBV18, the J call TRBJ1-2; 8 nucleotides align to TRBD1. Trimming cost V 2 bases and J 1 base; bases outside gene matches: 9. This CDR3 region has 17 residues. Germline V lookup: CDR1 KGHSH, CDR2 LQKENI. The CDR3 DNA is TGTGCCAGCTCACCAAATGTATCGGACAGGGTTAACTATGGCTACACCTTC. Translating gives CASSPNVSDRVNYGYTF.

This chain connects TRBV11-3 to TRBJ2-5; no definite D call. The germline gives CDR1 SGHNT, CDR2 YENEEA. The CDR3 is made up of 12 amino acids. The V and J ends lost 5 bases and 3 bases respectively, with 7 bases between them. DNA of the CDR3: TGTGCCAGCAGCCTTACGGAAGAGACCCAGTACTTC. It codes for CASSLTEETQYF.

This chain connects TRBV18 to TRBJ1-1; 9 bases are a match to TRBD1. Per the germline V gene, CDR1 is KGHSH and CDR2 is LQKENI. This CDR3 has 16 residues. Germline trimming cut 5 bases from V and 0 bases from J; bases unmatched to any gene: 7. CDR3 coding DNA: TGTGCCAGCTCAGAAACAGGGGGCACTATGAACACTGAAGCTTTCTTT. It encodes CASSETGGTMNTEAFF.